Presented here are 15 T cell receptor beta chains from one specimen sequenced in a study of blood T cells in healthy people across ages. It was with a sample-barcoded 5' primer and a J-beta primer mix that a second PCR of roughly 7 to 12 cycles was run. TCRdb passed the 5' RACE reads through MiXCR, listing each CDR3 protein once. The sample lists fewer than 900,000 distinct CDR3 sequences; 40% to 45% were seen once. The sequencing input was blood. All receptors come from a woman aged 55-75 years in good health.

The CDR3 DNA reads TGTGCCAGCAGCCAGATACAGGGGGCAGGAGTAGGATCAGTACCCTACGAGCAGTACTTC. Residues: CASSQIQGAGVGSVPYEQYF. The chain couples TRBV5-5 to TRBJ2-7, with 9 bases lining up with TRBD1. From germline, CDR1 is SGHKS and CDR2 YYEKEE (reference sequence). The CDR3 is 20 residues long. J was trimmed by 2 bases and V by 4 bases; bases with no gene match: 22.

The chain combines TRBV7-2 with TRBJ2-1; TRBD1 is a possible D gene (6 bases). The CDR3 length is 14 residues. Per germline, CDR1 SGHTA and CDR2 FQGNSA. Trimming left V 2 bases short and J 6 bases short, with 11 bases between. The CDR3 DNA reads as TGTGCCAGCAGCTTATTCGGCAGGGGCAATGAGCAGTTCTTC. It specifies CASSLFGRGNEQFF.

This chain uses TRBV7-9 with TRBJ2-3, with 7 bases that match TRBD2. V dropped 0 bases and J dropped 0; count of bases not matched to a gene: 3. Germline CDR1 reads SEHNR; CDR2 reads FQNEAQ (reference sequence). The CDR3 sequence is 16 residues long. CDR3 sequence reads: CASSLAPAGSTDTQYF. CDR3 nucleotides: TGTGCCAGCAGCTTAGCACCAGCGGGGAGCACAGATACGCAGTATTTT. The full variable domain, rest sourced from reference TRBV7-9 and TRBJ2-3, is DTGVSQNPRHKITKRGQNVTFRCDPISEHNRLYWYRQTLGQGPEFLTYFQNEAQLEKSRLLSDRFSAERPKGSFSTLEIQRTEQGDSAMYLCASSLAPAGSTDTQYFGPGTRLTVL.

The J gene is TRBJ1-1, the V gene TRBV3-1; D not resolved. CDR1 is LGHDT and CDR2 is YNNKEL in the germline V gene (reference sequence). V was shortened by 0 bases and J by 5 bases, with 10 bases between the two germline ends. The CDR3 length is 14 residues. The CDR3: CASSQDSVWTEAFF. CDR3 DNA sequence: TGTGCCAGCAGCCAAGATTCGGTCTGGACTGAAGCTTTCTTT.

This chain links TRBV12-5 with TRBJ2-1; TRBD1 matches 9 bases. V trimming: 2 bases; J trimming: 9 bases; junction bases outside the gene matches: 8. Germline V gene sequence: CDR1 LGHNT, CDR2 FRNRAP. This CDR3 comprises 15 residues. The CDR3 spells CASGLREQGAGEQFF. As DNA, the CDR3 is TGTGCTAGTGGTTTGAGGGAACAGGGGGCAGGTGAGCAGTTCTTC.

This clonotype appeared once. CDR3 bases: TGTGCCAGCAGCTCCCCTCCAGGGGACCCGATGAACACTGAAGCTTTCTTT. It specifies CASSSPPGDPMNTEAFF. The chain carries TRBV7-3 and TRBJ1-1; perhaps TRBD1 as D (6 bases). The length of the CDR3 is 17 residues. V shed 4 bases and J shed 0 bases, with 18 bases lying between them. Germline V gives CDR1 SGHTA, CDR2 FQGTGA.

This clonotype was recorded at least ten times. The V gene is TRBV15, the J gene TRBJ2-6; D might be TRBD1 (5 bases). V was shortened by 0 bases and J by 1 base, with 10 bases between the two germline ends. Germline values: CDR1 LNHNV, CDR2 YYDKDF (reference sequence). This CDR3 region has 17 residues. The CDR3 reads CATSRDFRQSGANVLTF. CDR3 nucleotide sequence: TGTGCCACCAGCAGAGATTTCCGACAGTCTGGGGCCAACGTCCTGACTTTC.

The chain has TRBV28 and TRBJ2-5; D not certain. This CDR3 region has 15 residues. Germline-derived CDR1 and CDR2 are MDHEN and SYDVKM. V was pared by 3 bases and J by 7 bases, with 18 bases between. CDR3 nucleotides: TGTGCCAGCAGTTTGGAACAAGGCCGGATTGGGACCCAGTACTTC. It is translated as CASSLEQGRIGTQYF.

CDR3 bases: TGTGCCATCAGTATGGAAGAGACCCAGTACTTC. Translating gives CAISMEETQYF. The chain recombines TRBV10-3 with TRBJ2-5; the D is unclear. The V gene lost 5 bases and the J gene lost 3 bases, with 4 bases spanning the gap. This CDR3 spans 11 amino acids. CDR1 is ENHRY, CDR2 SYGVKD, per germline.

This clonotype has just one count. Being one base from a much bigger clone, this may be a read error. V gene TRBV10-3 combines with J gene TRBJ1-2; D might be TRBD1 (5 bases). The CDR3 totals 13 residues. CDR1 is ENHRY and CDR2 is SYGVKD in the germline V gene. The CDR3 here is CAISDGRDYGCTF. CDR3 sequence (DNA): TGTGCCATCAGTGACGGACGGGACTATGGCTGCACCTTC.

The sample holds a few counts of this clonotype. The J gene is TRBJ2-4, the V gene TRBV7-8; D unclear. Germline CDR1 is SGHVS and CDR2 is FQNEAQ. Trimming took off 2 bases at V and 8 bases at J, with 13 bases between the two ends. There are 14 residues in the CDR3. CDR3 residues: CASSLNLRSDIQYF. CDR3 DNA: TGTGCCAGCAGCTTAAATTTACGGTCGGACATTCAGTACTTC. The full variable domain, its missing parts supplied by reference TRBV7-8 and TRBJ2-4, is GAGVSQSPRYKVAKRGQDVALRCDPISGHVSLFWYQQALGQGPEFLTYFQNEAQLDKSGLPSDRFFAERPEGSVSTLKIQRTQQEDSAVYLCASSLNLRSDIQYFGAGTRLSVL.

The rearrangement links TRBV6-6 to TRBJ2-7; D unresolved. The CDR3 runs 14 residues. V lost 5 bases and J lost 7, with 18 bases in between. Germline V CDR1 and CDR2: MNHNY, SVGAGI (reference sequence). CDR3 protein: CASSQVRPGEEQYF. Here the CDR3 DNA reads TGTGCCAGCAGTCAAGTGCGCCCAGGCGAGGAGCAGTACTTC.

This clonotype was picked up a small number of times. The chain combines TRBV12-3 or TRBV12-4 with TRBJ1-5, with D possibly matching TRBD1 (6 bases). CDR3 size: 15 residues. Trimming took 3 bases from V and 3 from J, leaving 12 bases between them. The CDR3 region is CASSFGRGFNQPQHF. The CDR3, as DNA: TGTGCCAGCAGTTTCGGCAGGGGATTCAATCAGCCCCAGCATTTT.

This clonotype was seen ten or more times. The CDR3 DNA reads TGTGCCAGCAGCGAATCCGGGACTAGCGCGCAGTTCTTC. Protein: CASSESGTSAQFF. The chain is built from TRBV9 and TRBJ2-1, with 10 bases matching TRBD2. The CDR3 spans 13 residues. CDR1 SGDLS and CDR2 YYNGEE come from the germline V gene. The V and J ends lost 3 bases and 12 bases, in that order; junction bases with no gene match: 6.

This sequence joins TRBV5-1 and TRBJ2-5; 13 bases match TRBD2. The CDR3 is 15 residues long. J gave up 5 bases and V 4 bases, and 5 bases lay outside the gene matches. The germline gives CDR1 SGHRS, CDR2 YFSETQ. The CDR3, as DNA: TGCGCCAGCAGCGGAGGGACTAGCGGGGCTGAGACCCAGTACTTC. The encoded protein is CASSGGTSGAETQYF.